A selection of T cell receptor beta chains follows, all from one sample in a study of blood T cell repertoires in COVID-19. Sequencing was performed with immunoSEQ multiplex PCR; in TCRdb, only in-frame clones are kept and a portion is missing. The repertoire holds fewer than 450,000 clones, with 87% as singletons. Sample: peripheral blood. The receptors were sampled from a woman aged 45-65 years with COVID-19, enrolled during active disease. Each CDR3 is given with its conserved first and last residue. Fields, in order: J gene, V gene, clone size, CDR3 protein. Clone size is stated in some rows and not others, as once, few, many or a class when expanded.

J: TRBJ2-2; V: TRBV10-1; size: -; CDR3: CASSTRQGVGTGELFF
J: TRBJ1-5; V: TRBV9; size: -; CDR3: CASSATGDYSNQPQHF
J: TRBJ1-6; V: TRBV11-2; size: -; CDR3: CASSGTGFNSPLHF
J: TRBJ2-1; V: TRBV5-6; size: -; CDR3: CASSLGWREGPNEQFF
J: TRBJ2-2; V: TRBV5-1; size: -; CDR3: CATKASGGDTGELFF
J: TRBJ1-2; V: TRBV18; size: -; CDR3: CASSDRDIRTNYGYTF
J: TRBJ2-1; V: TRBV19; size: once; CDR3: CASSIDEGAAYNEQFF
J: TRBJ2-2; V: TRBV6-5; size: -; CDR3: CASKTGVPSGELFF
J: TRBJ2-1; V: TRBV5-1; size: -; CDR3: CASSLVPGLAGGPNRDEQFF
J: TRBJ1-1; V: TRBV27; size: -; CDR3: CASSLSMNTEAFF
J: TRBJ2-1; V: TRBV10-2; size: -; CDR3: CASSGALQGVGYNEQFF
J: TRBJ2-7; V: TRBV6-6; size: -; CDR3: CASSSRTSGSREQYF
J: TRBJ2-1; V: TRBV5-1; size: -; CDR3: CASSSLPPVNRPHNEQFF
J: TRBJ2-7; V: TRBV2; size: -; CDR3: CASTPDRGLYEQYF
J: TRBJ1-1; V: TRBV19; size: -; CDR3: CASAEQGMNTEAFF
J: TRBJ2-1; V: TRBV2; size: -; CDR3: CASRLAFSYNEQFF
J: TRBJ2-2; V: TRBV24-1; size: -; CDR3: CATSDPPETLSGELFF
J: TRBJ1-1; V: TRBV6-6; size: few; CDR3: CASRDQGNTEAFF
J: TRBJ2-5; V: TRBV7-6; size: -; CDR3: CASSLRDIRETQYF
J: TRBJ2-2; V: TRBV18; size: -; CDR3: CASSLTGSGTMNTGELFF
J: TRBJ2-7; V: TRBV7-8; size: -; CDR3: CASSTTDSPYEQYF
J: TRBJ1-2; V: TRBV7-6; size: once; CDR3: CASARGMDYGYTF